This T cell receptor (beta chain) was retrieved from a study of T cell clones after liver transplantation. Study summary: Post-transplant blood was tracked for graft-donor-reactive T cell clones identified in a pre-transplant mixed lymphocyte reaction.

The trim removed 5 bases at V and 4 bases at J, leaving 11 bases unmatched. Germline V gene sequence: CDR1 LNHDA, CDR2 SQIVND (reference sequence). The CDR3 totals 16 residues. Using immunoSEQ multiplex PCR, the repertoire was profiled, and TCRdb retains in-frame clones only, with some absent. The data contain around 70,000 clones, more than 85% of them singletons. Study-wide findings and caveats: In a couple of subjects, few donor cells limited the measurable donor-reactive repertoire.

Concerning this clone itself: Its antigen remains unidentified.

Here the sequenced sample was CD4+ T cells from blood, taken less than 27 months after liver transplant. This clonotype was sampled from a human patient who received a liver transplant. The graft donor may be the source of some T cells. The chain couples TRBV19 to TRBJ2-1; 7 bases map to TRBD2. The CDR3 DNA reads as TGTGCCAGTAGTCCCCGGCGACTAGCAGAGTACAATGAGCAGTTCTTC. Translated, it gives CASSPRRLAEYNEQFF. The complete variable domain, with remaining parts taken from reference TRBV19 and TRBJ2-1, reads DGGITQSPKYLFRKEGQNVTLSCEQNLNHDAMYWYRQDPGQGLRLIYYSQIVNDFQKGDIAEGYSVSREKKESFPLTVTSAQKNPTAFYLCASSPRRLAEYNEQFFGPGTRLTVL.